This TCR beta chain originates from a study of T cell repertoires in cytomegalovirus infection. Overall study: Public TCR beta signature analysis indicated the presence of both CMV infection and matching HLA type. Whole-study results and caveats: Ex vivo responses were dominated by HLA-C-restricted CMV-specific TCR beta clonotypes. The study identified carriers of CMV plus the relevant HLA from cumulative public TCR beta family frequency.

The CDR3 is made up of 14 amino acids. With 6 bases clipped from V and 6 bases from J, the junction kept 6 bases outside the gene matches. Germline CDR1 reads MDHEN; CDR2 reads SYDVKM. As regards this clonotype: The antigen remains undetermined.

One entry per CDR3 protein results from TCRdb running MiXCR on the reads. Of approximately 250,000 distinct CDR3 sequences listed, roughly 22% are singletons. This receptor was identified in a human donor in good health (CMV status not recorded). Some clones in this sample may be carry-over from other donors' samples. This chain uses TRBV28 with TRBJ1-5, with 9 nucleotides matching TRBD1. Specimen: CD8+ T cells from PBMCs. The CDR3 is CASRTDRGRQPQHF. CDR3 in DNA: TGTGCCAGCAGGACGGACAGGGGTCGTCAGCCCCAGCATTTT.